The present T cell receptor beta chain was sequenced within a study of shared clonotypes between healthy human individuals. Across the study: Three plates were used per donor for CD4 naive, three for CD4 memory, two for CD8 naive and one for CD8 memory.

CDR3 length equals 15 residues. V trimming: 1 base; J trimming: 2 bases; junction bases outside the gene matches: 5. CDR1 is SGHTA and CDR2 is FQGNSA in the germline V gene. Healthy HIV-negative adults with no recent acute infections or vaccinations were recruited as donors. Donors, without exception, were Caucasian adults residing in Nashville, Tennessee. In the authors' workflow: Filtering was not the same, since immunoSEQ gave junction-only sequences without quality scores. Assay used: immunoSEQ multiplex PCR; TCRdb lists only in-frame clones, some missing. The V and J calls and the clone size are those of that table, but D and trimming were determined from the DNA. Of about 1.4 million clones in the sample, roughly 96% were seen once.

Sequences were obtained from naive CD4+ T cells sorted from blood. Regarding subset: CD45RA+ positively selected. This receptor was identified in a man aged 30 to 39 in good health. The chain links TRBV7-2 to TRBJ2-7; 7 positions match TRBD1. CDR3 sequence (DNA): TGTGCCAGCAGCTTAGACAGGGGCCGCACCTACGAGCAGTACTTC. Translation gives CASSLDRGRTYEQYF.